A selection of T cell receptor beta chains follows, all from one sample in a study of blood T cell repertoires in COVID-19. Libraries were prepared by immunoSEQ multiplex PCR; TCRdb keeps only in-frame clonotypes and omits some of them. The sample records over 400,000 clones, 86% being singletons. The sample comprised peripheral blood. The receptors were gathered from a woman between 25 and 40 years old with active or convalescent COVID-19. CDR3s include the opening cysteine and the closing phenylalanine or tryptophan. A D gene is named only where the DNA matches it firmly. Expanded clones are given a class, and other clones once, few, many or no size at all.

v_gene,j_gene,abundance,d_gene,CDR3aa,CDR3nt
TRBV5-1,TRBJ1-1,-,TRBD1,CASSMGQPSEAFF,TGCGCCAGCAGCATGGGACAGCCATCTGAAGCTTTCTTT
TRBV10-3,TRBJ1-4,few,-,CAISESYRSGEKLFF,TGTGCCATCAGTGAGTCTTACCGTTCAGGTGAAAAACTGTTTTTT
TRBV6-5,TRBJ2-1,-,-,CASSYSERSPYNEQFF,TGTGCCAGCAGTTACTCGGAGCGGAGCCCGTACAATGAGCAGTTCTTC
TRBV19,TRBJ2-1,-,TRBD2,CASSMALGSGRGNEQFF,TGTGCCAGTAGTATGGCCCTGGGTAGCGGGAGAGGCAATGAGCAGTTCTTC
TRBV19,TRBJ1-4,-,TRBD1,CASSTGELYEKLFF,TGTGCCAGTAGCACAGGGGAGCTATATGAAAAACTGTTTTTT
TRBV3-1/TRBV3-2,TRBJ2-5,-,TRBD2,CASSPGTSASQETQYF,TGTGCCAGCAGCCCCGGGACTAGCGCAAGCCAAGAGACCCAGTACTTC
TRBV25-1,TRBJ1-1,-,-,CASSGLSEAFF,TGTGCCAGCAGTGGCCTATCTGAAGCTTTCTTT
TRBV7-9,TRBJ2-1,once,-,CASSPWPEQFF,TGTGCCAGCAGCCCCTGGCCTGAGCAGTTCTTC
TRBV6-5,TRBJ1-6,-,-,CASTKGDTYNSPLHF,TGTGCCAGCACCAAAGGGGACACCTATAATTCACCCCTCCACTTT
TRBV13,TRBJ2-3,-,TRBD2,CASSQPRASGITDTQYF,TGTGCCAGCAGCCAACCGCGGGCTAGCGGGATTACAGATACGCAGTATTTT
TRBV29-1,TRBJ1-5,-,-,CSARGGSNQPQHF,TGCAGCGCTCGGGGGGGTAGCAATCAGCCCCAGCATTTT
TRBV5-6,TRBJ2-7,-,-,CASSSTGFEQYF,TGTGCCAGCAGCTCCACAGGGTTCGAACAGTACTTC
TRBV2,TRBJ1-5,-,-,CASSEGQISNQPQHF,TGTGCCAGCAGTGAAGGACAGATTAGCAATCAGCCCCAGCATTTT
TRBV12-5,TRBJ2-7,-,-,CASGPAGSSYEQYF,TGTGCTAGTGGTCCCGCGGGAAGCTCCTACGAGCAGTACTTC
TRBV20-1,TRBJ1-3,once,-,CSASSRRGSGNTIYF,TGCAGTGCTAGTTCTCGAAGGGGCTCTGGAAACACCATATATTTT
TRBV30,TRBJ1-5,-,-,CAWSSGTFVSNQPQHF,TGTGCCTGGAGTTCCGGGACATTCGTTAGCAATCAGCCCCAGCATTTT
TRBV5-4,TRBJ2-7,once,TRBD2,CASSSGGGGYEQYF,TGTGCCAGCAGTTCGGGAGGGGGAGGCTACGAGCAGTACTTC
TRBV28,TRBJ2-7,once,TRBD2,CASSSLAEEQYF,TGTGCCAGCAGTTCGCTAGCGGAAGAGCAGTACTTC
TRBV11-3,TRBJ2-5,-,-,CASSFQREQETQYF,TGTGCCAGCAGCTTTCAAAGAGAACAAGAGACCCAGTACTTC
TRBV6-1,TRBJ2-2,-,TRBD1,CASSEMTGTGPGELFF,TGTGCCAGCAGCGAAATGACCGGGACAGGGCCCGGGGAGCTGTTTTTT
TRBV28,TRBJ2-6,-,-,CASIAAQAGANVLTF,TGTGCCAGCATCGCCGCGCAGGCTGGGGCCAACGTCCTGACTTTC
TRBV19,TRBJ1-5,-,-,CASSIDPRELIRNQPQHF,TGTGCCAGTAGTATAGATCCACGGGAATTAATAAGGAATCAGCCCCAGCATTTT
TRBV2,TRBJ1-2,-,-,CASSVQGREGYTF,TGTGCCAGCAGTGTCCAGGGGCGAGAAGGCTACACCTTC
TRBV11-2,TRBJ1-3,few,-,CASSTKPPGSGNTIYF,TGTGCCAGCAGCACCAAACCTCCAGGGTCTGGAAACACCATATATTTT
TRBV12-3/TRBV12-4,TRBJ1-1,-,-,CASTQWGDTEAFF,TGTGCCAGCACCCAATGGGGGGACACTGAAGCTTTCTTT
TRBV7-2,TRBJ2-7,-,-,CASSSTGFYEQYF,TGTGCCAGCAGCTCAACAGGGTTCTACGAGCAGTACTTC
TRBV20-1,TRBJ1-1,-,TRBD1,CSASQPRQGPSTEAFF,TGCAGTGCTAGTCAGCCAAGACAGGGACCCAGCACTGAAGCTTTCTTT
TRBV30,TRBJ2-1,-,TRBD2,CAWSVLAGAISSYNEQFF,TGTGCCTGGAGTGTACTAGCGGGAGCAATATCCTCCTACAATGAGCAGTTCTTC
TRBV5-1,TRBJ2-1,-,TRBD2,CASSPYRTSGNTYNEQFF,TGCGCCAGCAGCCCCTACCGGACTAGCGGGAACACCTACAATGAGCAGTTCTTC
TRBV9,TRBJ2-7,-,TRBD1,CASSAGQGRDEQYF,TGTGCCAGCAGCGCAGGACAGGGCAGAGACGAGCAGTACTTC
TRBV18,TRBJ1-1,few,TRBD1,CASSPPGQGNTEAFF,TGTGCCAGCTCACCCCCCGGACAGGGAAACACTGAAGCTTTCTTT
TRBV9,TRBJ2-3,-,-,CASSIRIGTDGTDTQYF,TGTGCCAGCAGCATTCGAATAGGGACTGACGGCACAGATACGCAGTATTTT
TRBV11-2,TRBJ1-2,-,-,CASSTNDRPYGYTF,TGTGCCAGCAGCACGAACGACAGGCCCTATGGCTACACCTTC
TRBV6-5,TRBJ1-1,-,-,CASSSPGTEAFF,TGTGCCAGCAGTTCTCCGGGGACTGAAGCTTTCTTT
TRBV13,TRBJ2-1,-,TRBD2,CASSSRLGTSHYNEQFF,TGTGCCAGCAGCTCAAGACTTGGGACTAGCCATTACAATGAGCAGTTCTTC
TRBV29-1,TRBJ2-1,-,TRBD2,CSVDSGSSYNEQFF,TGCAGCGTGGATAGCGGGAGCTCCTACAATGAGCAGTTCTTC
TRBV2,TRBJ1-1,-,-,CASSEIQGQGEAFF,TGTGCCAGCAGTGAGATTCAGGGGCAGGGTGAAGCTTTCTTT
TRBV6-5,TRBJ2-3,-,TRBD1,CASSLGQGPDTQYF,TGTGCCAGCAGTCTAGGACAGGGGCCAGATACGCAGTATTTT
TRBV11-2,TRBJ2-3,-,-,CASTLTRGATDTQYF,TGTGCCAGCACCCTGACTAGAGGGGCTACAGATACGCAGTATTTT
TRBV2,TRBJ1-2,-,TRBD1,CASSAQGVADYGYTF,TGTGCCAGCAGTGCACAGGGGGTGGCAGACTATGGCTACACCTTC
TRBV6-2/TRBV6-3,TRBJ2-7,-,TRBD2,CASSYDTAGGWEQYF,TGTGCCAGCAGTTACGATACAGCGGGAGGTTGGGAGCAGTACTTC
TRBV12-3/TRBV12-4,TRBJ2-1,-,TRBD2,CASSLGGGDEQFF,TGTGCCAGCAGTTTGGGCGGGGGGGATGAGCAGTTCTTC
TRBV29-1,TRBJ1-2,-,TRBD1,CSVEGMDRNYGYTF,TGCAGCGTTGAAGGCATGGACAGGAACTATGGCTACACCTTC
TRBV15,TRBJ2-2,-,TRBD1,CAAEAGTGAGELFF,TGTGCCGCGGAAGCCGGGACAGGGGCCGGGGAGCTGTTTTTT
TRBV27,TRBJ1-5,-,TRBD1,CASSVAGTVGQPQHF,TGTGCCAGCAGTGTCGCCGGGACAGTGGGTCAGCCCCAGCATTTT
TRBV5-1,TRBJ2-2,-,TRBD1,CASSLAGQVNTGELFF,TGCGCCAGCAGCTTGGCCGGACAGGTCAACACCGGGGAGCTGTTTTTT
TRBV6-5,TRBJ1-2,-,-,CASRRQLSTYGYTF,TGTGCCAGCAGGAGACAGCTTAGTACCTATGGCTACACCTTC
TRBV6-5,TRBJ1-1,-,TRBD1,CASSYSQGGTEAFF,TGTGCCAGCAGTTACTCGCAGGGGGGCACTGAAGCTTTCTTT
TRBV4-2,TRBJ2-5,-,TRBD2,CASSQDTGGGETQYF,TGTGCCAGCAGCCAAGATACGGGCGGGGGAGAGACCCAGTACTTC
TRBV29-1,TRBJ2-2,-,-,CSAKKDSSGELFF,TGCAGCGCCAAGAAGGACAGTTCCGGGGAGCTGTTTTTT
TRBV7-9,TRBJ2-5,-,-,CASSFRQEKETQYF,TGTGCCAGCAGCTTCCGACAGGAAAAAGAGACCCAGTACTTC
TRBV10-1,TRBJ2-7,-,TRBD1,CASSEGDRGLSYEQYF,TGCGCCAGCAGTGAAGGGGACAGGGGGTTGTCCTACGAGCAGTACTTC
TRBV6-5,TRBJ2-7,-,-,CASNPGVTSYEQYF,TGTGCCAGCAATCCAGGGGTAACCTCCTACGAGCAGTACTTC
TRBV19,TRBJ2-2,-,-,CASSTPRGRDTGELFF,TGTGCCAGTAGCACCCCCAGGGGTCGCGACACCGGGGAGCTGTTTTTT
TRBV7-9,TRBJ1-5,-,-,CASSGGWSHQPQHF,TGTGCCAGCAGCGGGGGGTGGAGCCATCAGCCCCAGCATTTT
TRBV3-1/TRBV3-2,TRBJ1-1,-,TRBD1,CASSPTSQGRTEAFF,TGTGCCAGCAGCCCGACCTCACAGGGGAGGACTGAAGCTTTCTTT